Listed here are 7 T cell receptor beta chains from one sample, sequenced in a study of Tregs in tolerant kidney transplant recipients. The nonmyeloablative bone marrow transplants came from related graft donors, with transient mixed chimerism. Measured with immunoSEQ multiplex PCR; TCRdb has only the in-frame clones, and not every one. The data show about 11,000 clones, and the top ten clones hold roughly 26%. Sequences were derived from CD8+ T cells from blood (PBMCs), sampled 24 months after the transplant. All receptors come from a human patient who received a combined kidney and bone marrow transplant. Some T cells may be graft donor cells.

In regard to this clone: The read comes to an end 3 residues before the CDR3 does, leaving the germline J gene to fill in the end. This chain connects TRBV18 to TRBJ2-6; tentative D call: TRBD1 (6 bases). Germline CDR1 reads KGHSH; CDR2 reads LQKENI. V lost 2 bases and J lost 2, with 19 bases in between. The CDR3 runs to 19 residues. The part of the CDR3 DNA that was read is TGTGCCAGCTCACCATCTCCGGCAGGGGAGTCCCCTGGGGCCAACGTC. Protein product: CASSPSPAGESPGANV. Given in full, the CDR3 is CASSPSPAGESPGANVLTF.

The CDR3 bases that were read are TGTGCCAGCAGCTTAGCGGTAGGGGGTTACAATGAG. Residues: CASSLAVGGYNE. The CDR3 in full is CASSLAVGGYNEQFF. This sequence joins TRBV7-9 and TRBJ2-1; D possibly corresponds to TRBD1 (6 bases). The read gets to within 3 residues of the CDR3 end, and the germline J gene fills in the rest. CDR1 SEHNR and CDR2 FQNEAQ come from the germline V gene (reference sequence). This CDR3 spans 15 amino acids. V was trimmed by 0 bases and J by 4 bases, leaving 10 bases between them.

Points on this clone: The read stops 3 residues short of the end of the CDR3; the missing end is completed from the germline J gene. The chain has TRBV10-3 and TRBJ2-3; 12 bases match TRBD2. The CDR3 has 15 residues. V gave up 4 bases and J gave up 5 bases; unmatched junction bases: 4. From germline, CDR1 is ENHRY and CDR2 SYGVKD. This CDR3 is CAISASGRARDTQYF. The DNA read from the CDR3 is TGTGCCATCAGTGCTAGCGGGAGGGCCAGAGATACG.

Comments on this clone: The read comes to an end 3 residues before the CDR3 does, leaving the germline J gene to fill in the end. The V call is TRBV7-8, the J call TRBJ2-3; 8 nucleotides match TRBD2. Germline V lookup: CDR1 SGHVS, CDR2 FQNEAQ. The CDR3 has 15 residues. V trimming: 3 bases; J trimming: 2 bases; junction bases outside the gene matches: 4. The CDR3 protein is CASSFLAGTTDTQYF. CDR3 bases read: TGTGCCAGCAGCTTTTTAGCGGGAACCACAGATACG.

With respect to this clone: Read coverage stops 3 residues before the CDR3 terminus; the germline J gene supplies the remainder. The rearrangement uses TRBV7-3 and TRBJ2-3, with D possibly being TRBD1 (6 bases). Germline lookup yields CDR1 SGHTA and CDR2 FQGTGA. The CDR3 consists of 15 residues. With 2 bases removed from V and 6 bases from J, the gap between germline ends came to 15 bases. The DNA read from the CDR3 is TGTGCCAGCAGCTTAGGGGGCCTGGGCGATGATACG. The encoded protein is CASSLGGLGDDT. The entire CDR3 is CASSLGGLGDDTQYF.

With regard to this clone: The read comes to an end 3 residues before the CDR3 does, leaving the germline J gene to fill in the end. The chain couples TRBV2 to TRBJ1-5; 7 bases line up with TRBD1. Germline values: CDR1 SNHLY, CDR2 FYNNEI. The CDR3 is made up of 15 amino acids. Trimming removed 8 bases from V and 0 bases from J; junction bases left unmatched: 7. CDR3 DNA, as far as it was read: TGTGCCAGCGATCAGGGACAGCTTAGCAATCAGCCC. As protein: CASDQGQLSNQP. The whole CDR3 protein is CASDQGQLSNQPQHF.

On this clone itself: The sequence runs out 3 residues before the end of the CDR3; the remainder is reconstructed from the germline J gene. The V call is TRBV7-8, the J call TRBJ2-3; weak D call: TRBD1 (6 bases). The germline V gene encodes CDR1 SGHVS and CDR2 FQNEAQ. The CDR3 has 16 amino acids. Trimming took off 6 bases at V and 4 bases at J, with 20 bases between the two ends. CDR3 region: CASRPTGYGSSDTQYF. CDR3 bases read: TGTGCCAGCAGACCTACAGGGTATGGTAGTTCAGATACG.